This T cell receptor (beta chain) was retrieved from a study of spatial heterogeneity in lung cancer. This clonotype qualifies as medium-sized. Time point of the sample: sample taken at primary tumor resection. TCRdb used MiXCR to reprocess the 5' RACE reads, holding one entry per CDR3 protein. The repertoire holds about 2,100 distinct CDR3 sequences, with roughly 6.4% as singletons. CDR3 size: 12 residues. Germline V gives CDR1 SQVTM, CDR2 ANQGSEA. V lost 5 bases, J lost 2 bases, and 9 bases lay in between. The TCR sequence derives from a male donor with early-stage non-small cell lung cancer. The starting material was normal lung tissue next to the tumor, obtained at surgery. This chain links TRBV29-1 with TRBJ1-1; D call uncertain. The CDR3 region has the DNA TGCAGCGTTCGACGGGGAAACACTGAAGCTTTCTTT. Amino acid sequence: CSVRRGNTEAFF.